This T cell receptor beta chain was sequenced during a study of glioma-infiltrating T cells after dendritic cell vaccination. Overall study context: Monocyte-derived dendritic cells, cultured 6 to 8 days with IL-4 and GM-CSF, were pulsed with autologous tumor lysate. Study-level results: The cohort had few patients with full blood and tumor sets.

The germline CDR1 and CDR2 sequences are ENHRY and SYGVKD. J was trimmed by 8 bases and V by 4 bases; bases with no gene match: 10. The CDR3 consists of 14 residues. Concerning this clone itself: What it recognizes is unknown.

TCRB CDR3 was amplified from 2 ug genomic DNA or less. The protocol was immunoSEQ multiplex PCR, while the TCRdb copy is restricted to in-frame clones and leaves out a portion. The profile shows 85,000 to 100,000 clones, over 80% of them singletons. Time point of the sample: after dendritic cell vaccination, including at tumor progression/relapse. The receptor comes from a human donor with glioblastoma. The sample here was blood, taken after dendritic cell vaccination. The rearrangement joins TRBV10-3 to TRBJ1-2; 7 bases are shared with TRBD1. CDR3: CAISADDRDAGYTF. The DNA of the CDR3 is TGTGCCATCAGTGCCGATGACAGGGACGCCGGCTACACCTTC.